The 12 T cell receptor beta chains below come from one sample, sequenced in a study of T-cell reconstitution after alpha-beta-depleted transplantation in children. Preparation of the TCRbeta library was carried out with unique molecular identifiers. One entry per CDR3 protein results from TCRdb running MiXCR on the PCR reads. The table shows about 200,000 distinct CDR3 sequences, with more than 14% occurring only once. The source was PBMCs from the stem cell graft donor, collected from the stem cell graft. The receptors here all came from a human donor who donated a stem cell graft to a child with acute lymphoblastic leukemia.

Ten or more counts support this clonotype. The chain has TRBV7-6 and TRBJ1-1; D remains unclear. The CDR3 sequence is 12 residues long. Germline-derived CDR1 and CDR2 are SGHVS and FNYEAQ. V was pared by 4 bases and J by 8 bases, with 11 bases between. CDR3 protein: CASSSPDEEAFF. The CDR3 DNA is TGTGCCAGCAGCTCGCCGGACGAAGAAGCTTTCTTT. Using reference TRBV7-6 and TRBJ1-1 for the parts outside the CDR3, the full variable domain is GAGVSQSPRYKVTKRGQDVALRCDPISGHVSLYWYRQALGQGPEFLTYFNYEAQQDKSGLPNDRFSAERPEGSISTLTIQRTEQRDSAMYRCASSSPDEEAFFGQGTRLTVV.

This clonotype was recorded many times. V gene TRBV5-1 combines with J gene TRBJ2-5; D is unclear. In germline, CDR1 is SGHRS, CDR2 YFSETQ. This CDR3 is built from 12 residues. Trimming shortened V by 2 bases and J by 5 bases, and 7 bases separated the two germline ends. The CDR3 bases are TGCGCCAGCAGCTTTGGTGAGGAGACCCAGTACTTC. Translation gives CASSFGEETQYF.

This clonotype was found many times. V usage is TRBV20-1 and J usage is TRBJ1-2; D may be TRBD1 (5 bases). The V end lost 4 bases, the J end lost 6 bases, and 9 bases lay between the germline ends. The CDR3 is 11 residues long. Germline CDR1 is DFQATT and CDR2 is SNEGSKA (reference sequence). The CDR3: CSATPGDGYTF. CDR3 DNA: TGCAGTGCTACTCCGGGGGATGGCTACACCTTC.

There are a few counts of this clonotype. The rearrangement links TRBV4-1 to TRBJ1-5, with a tentative D call TRBD1 (6 bases). The germline V and J ends were trimmed by 8 bases and 2 bases, with 19 bases remaining between them. CDR1 is MGHRA and CDR2 is YSYEKL in the germline V gene. CDR3 length: 16 amino acids. In DNA form, the CDR3 reads TGCGCCAGCCCGGACAAGGTAGGGGGTGGCAATCAGCCCCAGCATTTT. It translates to CASPDKVGGGNQPQHF.

Ten or more counts support this clonotype. V usage is TRBV6-2 or TRBV6-3 and J usage is TRBJ2-3; 9 bases fit TRBD2. CDR3 length equals 16 residues. The V segment lost 5 bases and the J segment 4 bases; nucleotides outside the gene matches: 10. Germline-derived CDR1 and CDR2 are MNHEY and SVGEGT. In nucleotides, the CDR3 is TGTGCCAGCAGTACGTTAGCGGGAGCGGTGGCAGATACGCAGTATTTT. This gives the protein CASSTLAGAVADTQYF.

This clonotype was counted at least ten times. The J gene is TRBJ2-2, the V gene TRBV4-1; the D gene is possibly TRBD1 (6 bases). CDR3 length equals 14 residues. Trimming pared 2 bases from V and 5 bases from J, leaving 9 bases between. Germline V gene lookup returns CDR1 MGHRA and CDR2 YSYEKL. CDR3 loop: CASSQRGTTGELFF. The CDR3 region has the DNA TGCGCCAGCAGCCAAAGGGGGACGACCGGGGAGCTGTTTTTT.

This clonotype was seen ten or more times. This rearrangement joins TRBV7-9 to TRBJ2-2; TRBD1 matches 9 bases. With 5 bases clipped from V and 0 bases from J, the junction kept 7 bases outside the gene matches. Per germline, CDR1 SEHNR and CDR2 FQNEAQ (reference sequence). This CDR3 spans 17 amino acids. The CDR3 protein is CASSSRGQGANTGELFF. The CDR3, as DNA: TGTGCCAGCAGCAGCCGGGGACAGGGCGCGAACACCGGGGAGCTGTTTTTT.

As concerns this clonotype: A much larger clone differs from this one at a single base, so this may be a read error. The chain combines TRBV2 with TRBJ1-1; D unclear. Trimming took 4 bases from V and 12 from J, leaving 15 bases between them. Per germline, CDR1 SNHLY and CDR2 FYNNEI. The CDR3 is 12 amino acids. CDR3 loop: CASSVPAIGSFF. The CDR3 DNA follows: TGTGCCAGCAGTGTCCCAGCAATAGGATCTTTCTTT.

About this clonotype: An end of the junction does not agree with germline; a read error may underlie this. The chain uses TRBV7-8 and TRBJ2-1; D possibly corresponds to TRBD2 (5 bases). From germline, CDR1 is SGHVS and CDR2 FQNEAQ. This CDR3 is 15 amino acids long. The CDR3 here is CAGSFKGLSVNEQFF. CDR3 DNA sequence: TGTGCCGGCAGTTTTAAAGGACTTAGCGTCAATGAGCAGTTCTTC.

This clonotype has a count of ten or more. The rearrangement joins TRBV11-2 to TRBJ1-4, with 7 bases aligning to TRBD1. The length of the CDR3 is 12 residues. V lost 1 base to trimming and J lost 10 bases; unmatched junction nucleotides: 0. Germline V lookup: CDR1 SGHAT, CDR2 FQNNGV. The CDR3, as DNA: TGTGCCAGCAGCTTAGGACAGGGAAAACTGTTTTTT. Translation: CASSLGQGKLFF.

This clonotype was found a few times. The rearrangement joins TRBV20-1 to TRBJ2-7, with 8 nucleotides matching TRBD1. J lost 6 bases, V lost 0 bases, and 4 bases had no gene match. The CDR3 loop spans 13 amino acids. CDR1 is DFQATT and CDR2 is SNEGSKA in the germline V gene (reference sequence). The CDR3 sequence is CSARDRTGREQYF. Written as DNA, the CDR3 is TGCAGTGCTAGAGATCGGACAGGGCGCGAGCAGTACTTC.

This clonotype appeared a few times. The gene calls are TRBV12-3 or TRBV12-4 and TRBJ1-1, with TRBD1 as a possible D gene (5 bases). The V end was cut by 6 bases, the J end by 0 bases, with 14 bases between. This CDR3 comprises 15 residues. This CDR3 is CASRPRAGLNTEAFF. The CDR3 DNA reads TGTGCCAGCAGGCCCCGGGCAGGGTTGAACACTGAAGCTTTCTTT.